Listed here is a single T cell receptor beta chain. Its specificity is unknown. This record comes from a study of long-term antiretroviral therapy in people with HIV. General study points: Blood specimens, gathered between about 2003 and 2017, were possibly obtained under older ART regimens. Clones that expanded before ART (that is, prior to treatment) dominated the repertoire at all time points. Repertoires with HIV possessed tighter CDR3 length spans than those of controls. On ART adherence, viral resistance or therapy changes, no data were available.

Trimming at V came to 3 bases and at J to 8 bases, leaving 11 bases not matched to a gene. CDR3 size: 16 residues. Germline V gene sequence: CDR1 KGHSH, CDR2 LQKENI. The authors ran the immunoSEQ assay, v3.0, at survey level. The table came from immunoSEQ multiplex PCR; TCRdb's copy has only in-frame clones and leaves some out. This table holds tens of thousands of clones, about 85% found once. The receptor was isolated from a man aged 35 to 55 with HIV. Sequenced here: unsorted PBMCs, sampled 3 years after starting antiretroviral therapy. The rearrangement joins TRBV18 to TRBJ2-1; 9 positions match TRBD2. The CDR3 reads CASSPFLAGSSDEQFF. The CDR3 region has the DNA TGTGCCAGCTCACCCTTCCTAGCGGGAAGTAGCGATGAGCAGTTCTTC.